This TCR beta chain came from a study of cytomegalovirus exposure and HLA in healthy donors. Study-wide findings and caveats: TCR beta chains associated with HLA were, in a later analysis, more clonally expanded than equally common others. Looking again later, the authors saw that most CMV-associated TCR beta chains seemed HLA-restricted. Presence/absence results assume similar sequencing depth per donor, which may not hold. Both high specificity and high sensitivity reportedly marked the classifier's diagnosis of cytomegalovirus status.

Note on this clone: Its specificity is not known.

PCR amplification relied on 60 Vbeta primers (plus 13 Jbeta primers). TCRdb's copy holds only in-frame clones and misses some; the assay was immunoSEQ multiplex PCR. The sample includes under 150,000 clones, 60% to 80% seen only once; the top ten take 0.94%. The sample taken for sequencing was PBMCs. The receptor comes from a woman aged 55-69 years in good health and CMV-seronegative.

The CDR3 spells CASNGGGGDTQYF. The CDR3 DNA reads TGCGCCAGCAACGGCGGGGGGGGAGATACGCAGTATTTT. The chain carries TRBV5-1 and TRBJ2-3; TRBD2 matches at 9 bases. Unmatched junction bases numbered 4, after V lost 6 bases and J lost 5 bases. The germline V gene encodes CDR1 SGHRS and CDR2 YFSETQ. The CDR3 consists of 13 residues.